Following are 12 T cell receptor beta chains from one sample sequenced in a study of cytomegalovirus exposure and HLA in healthy donors. PCR used 60 Vbeta primers and 13 Jbeta primers. The repertoire was sequenced with immunoSEQ multiplex PCR; TCRdb's copy has only in-frame clones and lacks some. The table records about 250,000 clones, 80% of them present only once. What was sequenced was PBMCs. These receptors were taken from a girl aged 2-10 years in good health and CMV-seronegative.

V is TRBV20-1 and J is TRBJ2-3; D is uncertain. The V end lost 3 bases, the J end lost 5 bases, and 6 bases lay between the germline ends. Germline V gene lookup returns CDR1 DFQATT and CDR2 SNEGSKA (reference sequence). This CDR3 comprises 11 residues. The chain's CDR3 is CSASFLDTQYF. The DNA of the CDR3 is TGCAGTGCTAGTTTCTTAGATACGCAGTATTTT.

CDR3 sequence (DNA): TGTGCCAGCAGCCTGTCGGGACAGATCTATGGCTACACCTTC. Encoded protein: CASSLSGQIYGYTF. V is TRBV7-8 and J is TRBJ1-2, with 7 positions matching TRBD1. The CDR3 has 14 amino acids. Germline CDR1 is SGHVS and CDR2 is FQNEAQ. The trim removed 5 bases at V and 4 bases at J, leaving 7 bases unmatched.

This chain joins TRBV6-5 and TRBJ2-1; D gene unclear. The CDR3 length is 13 residues. CDR1 MNHEY and CDR2 SVGAGI come from the germline V gene. V was cut by 7 bases and J by 6 bases, with 13 bases left in between. CDR3 residues: CASTVPQANEQFF. DNA of the CDR3: TGTGCCAGCACTGTACCCCAGGCCAATGAGCAGTTCTTC.

The genes are TRBV11-1 and TRBJ2-5; 8 bases are shared with TRBD2. This CDR3 region has 17 residues. Germline values: CDR1 SGHAT, CDR2 FQDESV (reference sequence). With V trimmed by 3 bases and J by 4 bases, 13 bases remained unmatched. The DNA for the CDR3 is TGTGCCAGCAGCTTCTTGACCCTGAGCGGGAGTGGAGAGACCCAGTACTTC. Its protein is CASSFLTLSGSGETQYF.

J is TRBJ1-1 and V is TRBV6-5, with a weak D call TRBD1 (5 bases). CDR3 length: 13 amino acids. V gave up 5 bases and J gave up 6 bases, with 13 bases separating them. Germline values: CDR1 MNHEY, CDR2 SVGAGI. CDR3 region: CASSRGRTPEAFF. The CDR3, as DNA: TGTGCCAGCAGTAGGGGTAGAACTCCTGAAGCTTTCTTT.

The chain carries TRBV27 and TRBJ2-5; 14 bases map to TRBD2. Trimming removed 4 bases from V and 6 bases from J; junction bases left unmatched: 10. Germline-derived CDR1 and CDR2 are MNHEY and SMNVEV (reference sequence). The length of the CDR3 is 17 residues. The CDR3 sequence: CASSSAGTSGSRKTQYF. The CDR3, as DNA: TGTGCCAGCAGTTCAGCTGGGACTAGCGGGAGTAGGAAGACCCAGTACTTC.

The gene calls are TRBV19 and TRBJ2-2, with a weak D call TRBD1 (6 bases). The CDR3 is 14 residues long. V shed 5 bases and J shed 0 bases, with 7 bases lying between them. CDR1 is LNHDA and CDR2 is SQIVND in the germline V gene (reference sequence). Here the CDR3 reads CASSGTSNTGELFF. CDR3 in DNA: TGTGCCAGTAGTGGGACATCGAACACCGGGGAGCTGTTTTTT.

This rearrangement joins TRBV10-1 to TRBJ1-1, with D hard to call. The germline V gene has CDR1 WNHNN and CDR2 SYGVQD (reference sequence). The CDR3 spans 13 residues. V dropped 6 bases and J dropped 0 bases, with 8 bases sitting between them. The CDR3 bases are TGCGCCAGCAGAGACGGGATGAACACTGAAGCTTTCTTT. The encoded protein is CASRDGMNTEAFF.

V gene TRBV19 combines with J gene TRBJ2-1, with a weak D call TRBD1 (6 bases). Trimming took off 3 bases at V and 0 bases at J, with 12 bases between the two ends. The germline V gene has CDR1 LNHDA and CDR2 SQIVND (reference sequence). The CDR3 is 16 residues long. CDR3 in amino acids: CASSIVGASSYNEQFF. CDR3 coding DNA: TGTGCCAGTAGTATTGTGGGGGCTAGCTCCTACAATGAGCAGTTCTTC.

The chain employs TRBV7-9 and TRBJ1-1, with D tentatively TRBD1 (5 bases). This CDR3 is 14 amino acids long. CDR1 SEHNR and CDR2 FQNEAQ come from the germline V gene (reference sequence). Trimming shortened V by 5 bases and J by 4 bases, and 14 bases separated the two germline ends. Here the CDR3 DNA reads TGTGCCAGCAGCCCCCGGGGGGGTAGCACTGAAGCTTTCTTT. Translating it yields CASSPRGGSTEAFF.

The rearrangement links TRBV4-2 to TRBJ1-1; D remains unclear. This CDR3 region has 15 residues. CDR1 and CDR2 (germline): LGHNA, YNFKEQ. The V end lost 4 bases, the J end lost 0 bases, and 12 bases lay between the germline ends. The CDR3 DNA is TGTGCCAGCAGCCGGAACCCCGACTTGAACACTGAAGCTTTCTTT. It yields the protein CASSRNPDLNTEAFF.

The genes are TRBV7-6 and TRBJ2-1; weak D call: TRBD1 (6 bases). Germline V CDR1 and CDR2: SGHVS, FNYEAQ. The ends were cut back, 4 bases at V and 5 bases at J, with 12 bases in the middle. The CDR3 totals 14 residues. CDR3 nucleotide sequence: TGTGCCAGCAGCTACCGGACAGACGACAATGAGCAGTTCTTC. It is translated as CASSYRTDDNEQFF.